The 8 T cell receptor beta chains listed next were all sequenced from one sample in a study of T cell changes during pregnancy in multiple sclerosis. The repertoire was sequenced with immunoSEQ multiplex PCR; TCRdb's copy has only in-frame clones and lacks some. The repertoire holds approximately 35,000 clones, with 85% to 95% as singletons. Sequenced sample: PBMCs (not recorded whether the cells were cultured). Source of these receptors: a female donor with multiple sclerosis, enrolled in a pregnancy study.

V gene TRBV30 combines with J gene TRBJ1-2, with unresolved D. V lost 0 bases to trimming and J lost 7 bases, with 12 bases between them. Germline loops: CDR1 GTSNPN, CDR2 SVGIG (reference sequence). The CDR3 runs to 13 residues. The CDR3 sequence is CAWSVSTGLGYTF. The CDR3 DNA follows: TGTGCCTGGAGTGTATCCACCGGGCTTGGCTACACCTTC.

The CDR3 is CASSYDQGPQHF. The CDR3, as DNA: TGTGCCAGCAGTTACGACCAGGGGCCCCAGCATTTT. The chain couples TRBV6-6 to TRBJ1-5; perhaps TRBD1 as D (5 bases). CDR3 length equals 12 residues. Germline V CDR1 and CDR2: MNHNY, SVGAGI (reference sequence). Trimming removed 2 bases from V and 9 bases from J, with 8 bases in between.

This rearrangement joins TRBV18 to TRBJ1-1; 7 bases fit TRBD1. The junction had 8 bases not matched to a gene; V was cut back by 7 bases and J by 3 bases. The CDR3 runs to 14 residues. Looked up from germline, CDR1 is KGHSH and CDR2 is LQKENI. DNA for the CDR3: TGTGCCAGCTTTAGACAGGGTTTTGACACTGAAGCTTTCTTT. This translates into CASFRQGFDTEAFF.

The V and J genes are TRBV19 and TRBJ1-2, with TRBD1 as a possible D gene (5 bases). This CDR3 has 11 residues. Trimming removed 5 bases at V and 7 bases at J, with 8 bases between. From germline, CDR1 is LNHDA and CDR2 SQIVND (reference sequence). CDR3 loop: CASSEGSGYTF. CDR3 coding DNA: TGTGCCAGTAGTGAGGGGAGTGGCTACACCTTC.

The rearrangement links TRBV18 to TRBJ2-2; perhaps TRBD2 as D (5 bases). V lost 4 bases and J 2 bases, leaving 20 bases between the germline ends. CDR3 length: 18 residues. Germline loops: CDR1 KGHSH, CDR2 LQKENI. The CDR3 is CASSHASGSPRNTGELFF. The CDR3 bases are TGTGCCAGCTCACACGCGAGCGGATCTCCCCGAAACACCGGGGAGCTGTTTTTT.

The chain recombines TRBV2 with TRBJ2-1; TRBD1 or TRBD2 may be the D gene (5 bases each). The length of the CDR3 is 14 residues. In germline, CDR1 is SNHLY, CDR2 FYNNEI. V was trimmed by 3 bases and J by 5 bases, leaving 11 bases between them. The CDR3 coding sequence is TGTGCCAGCAGTGACTGGGACGGAGACAATGAGCAGTTCTTC. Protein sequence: CASSDWDGDNEQFF.

The CDR3 nucleotides are TGCGCCAGCAGCACTAGCGGGAGGGTAGATACGCAGTATTTT. It translates to CASSTSGRVDTQYF. V gene TRBV5-1 combines with J gene TRBJ2-3; 13 bases fit TRBD2. CDR1 is SGHRS, CDR2 YFSETQ, per germline. The V and J ends lost 4 bases and 5 bases, in that order; junction bases with no gene match: 1. There are 14 residues in the CDR3.

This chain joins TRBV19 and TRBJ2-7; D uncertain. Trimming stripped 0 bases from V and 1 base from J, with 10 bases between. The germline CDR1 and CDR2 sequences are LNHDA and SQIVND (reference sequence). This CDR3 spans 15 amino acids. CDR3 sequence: CASSIDRTDSYEQYF. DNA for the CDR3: TGTGCCAGTAGTATAGATCGGACGGATTCCTACGAGCAGTACTTC.